The clone carrying this T cell receptor beta chain was found many times. Its antigen is not identified. At one boundary the junction diverges from the germline segment, which might be a read error. This CDR3 spans 13 amino acids. CDR1 is SQVTM and CDR2 is ANQGSEA in the germline V gene. This record comes from a study of breast tumors, draining lymph nodes, adjacent tissues. Findings and limits, study-wide: Most tumor T cells seemingly derive from lymph node, then expand in tumor. Luminal-like breast cancer showed significantly higher tumor–nontumor repertoire similarity than basal-like.

TCRdb fed the multiplex PCR reads into MiXCR, producing one record per CDR3 protein. The sample lists 190,000 or so distinct CDR3 sequences; approximately 31% were seen once. Axillary draining lymph nodes of breast cancer patients supplied the node samples. This TCR was sampled from a female donor with breast cancer. Some clones in this sample may be carry-over from other donors' samples. The rearrangement uses TRBV29-1 and TRBJ1-4, with D perhaps matching TRBD1 (6 bases). Sequenced sample: axillary lymph node tissue. The CDR3 nucleotides read TGCAGCGTCGAAGGGGGGTCTAATGAAAAACTGTTTTTT. This encodes CSVEGGSNEKLFF.